The rows below give T cell receptor beta chains drawn from one sample of a study of T-cell memory formation after mild COVID-19. TCRdb recomputed calls from the 5' RACE reads with MiXCR, one row per CDR3 protein. The table shows fewer than 200,000 distinct CDR3 sequences, with about a fifth occurring only once. Sequencing used PBMCs or a T cell subset sorted from them (not recorded which). Receptor source: a man aged 18 to 29 who had mild COVID-19 (a few samples of this study predate the infection). Cell type and time point are not known. Both conserved end residues are part of each CDR3. D genes are given only for firm matches. Clone size, where shown, is once, few, many, or a class for clones that have expanded.

abundance,d_gene,j_gene,v_gene,len,CDR3aa,CDR3nt
.,TRBD1,TRBJ1-6,TRBV2,12,CARGQGNSPLHF,TGTGCCAGGGGACAGGGGAATTCACCCCTCCACTTT
.,.,TRBJ2-1,TRBV29-1,12,CSAFGHTNEQFF,TGCAGCGCCTTTGGACACACCAATGAGCAGTTCTTC
.,TRBD1,TRBJ1-2,TRBV4-3,13,CASSQDRGTGYTF,TGCGCCAGCAGCCAAGACAGGGGGACGGGCTACACCTTC
.,TRBD2,TRBJ2-7,TRBV7-6,16,CASSHRRGTGSYEQYF,TGTGCCAGCAGCCACCGGCGGGGGACGGGGTCTTACGAGCAGTACTTC
.,TRBD1,TRBJ2-5,TRBV10-3,16,CAISDNRDRGQETQYF,TGTGCCATCAGTGACAACCGGGACAGGGGCCAAGAGACCCAGTACTTC
.,.,TRBJ1-3,TRBV5-1,15,CASSLDGPSGNTIYF,TGCGCCAGCAGCTTGGATGGTCCCTCTGGAAACACCATATATTTT
many,TRBD1,TRBJ1-1,TRBV5-1,13,CASSLLTGAEAFF,TGCGCCAGCAGCTTGCTTACAGGGGCGGAAGCTTTCTTT
few,TRBD1,TRBJ1-2,TRBV29-1,12,CSDRQGFYGYTF,TGCAGCGATCGACAGGGATTCTATGGCTACACCTTC
few,.,TRBJ2-3,TRBV3-1,15,CASSPTVGNTDTQYF,TGTGCCAGCAGCCCGACGGTTGGAAACACAGATACGCAGTATTTT
.,TRBD1,TRBJ1-2,TRBV7-2,14,CASSSRGLLYGYTF,TGTGCCAGCAGCTCGAGGGGGCTCCTCTATGGCTACACCTTC
.,.,TRBJ2-5,TRBV6-6,14,CASSYAGAGETQYF,TGTGCCAGCAGTTACGCCGGGGCCGGAGAGACCCAGTACTTC
many,.,TRBJ2-1,TRBV5-1,16,CASSSYGTESGNEQFF,TGCGCCAGCAGCTCCTACGGGACGGAGAGTGGCAATGAGCAGTTCTTC
.,TRBD2,TRBJ2-1,TRBV9,15,CASSTAGGTSYEQFF,TGTGCCAGCAGCACCGCCGGGGGGACTAGTTATGAGCAGTTCTTC
few,.,TRBJ1-1,TRBV6-2/TRBV6-3,13,CASSYSWWSEAFF,TGTGCCAGCAGTTACTCGTGGTGGAGTGAAGCTTTCTTT
.,TRBD2,TRBJ2-5,TRBV11-2,13,CATRGLARETQYF,TGTGCTACGCGGGGACTAGCAAGAGAGACCCAGTACTTC
.,TRBD1,TRBJ1-1,TRBV20-1,16,CSASQGGYRMNTEAFF,TGCAGTGCTAGCCAAGGGGGCTACAGAATGAACACTGAAGCTTTCTTT
.,TRBD2,TRBJ2-1,TRBV20-1,15,CSARDPERGYNEQFF,TGCAGTGCTAGAGATCCCGAGCGGGGGTACAATGAGCAGTTCTTC
few,.,TRBJ2-5,TRBV12-3/TRBV12-4,13,CASSFPGYETQYF,TGTGCCAGCAGTTTTCCCGGATATGAGACCCAGTACTTC
many,.,TRBJ1-2,TRBV7-2,13,CASSLNSLGGYTF,TGTGCCAGCAGCTTAAACAGTTTGGGAGGCTACACCTTC
.,.,TRBJ1-1,TRBV29-1,12,CSGMTGNTEAFF,TGCAGCGGCATGACGGGAAACACTGAAGCTTTCTTT
few,.,TRBJ2-6,TRBV12-3/TRBV12-4,16,CASSSPGSSGANVLTF,TGTGCCAGCAGTTCCCCCGGGAGCTCTGGGGCCAACGTCCTGACTTTC
.,.,TRBJ2-7,TRBV18,12,CASSVSDGEQYF,TGTGCCAGCTCGGTTTCTGATGGGGAGCAGTACTTC
few,TRBD2,TRBJ2-3,TRBV7-7,16,CASSRGLAGGTDTQYF,TGTGCTAGCAGCCGAGGACTAGCGGGGGGTACAGATACGCAGTATTTT
.,.,TRBJ1-6,TRBV5-5,15,CASRDQGTSNSPLHF,TGTGCCAGCAGGGATCAAGGGACAAGTAATTCACCCCTCCACTTT
few,TRBD2,TRBJ2-5,TRBV7-2,14,CASSAGLAAETQYF,TGTGCCAGCAGCGCCGGACTAGCGGCTGAGACCCAGTACTTC
few,.,TRBJ2-5,TRBV4-3,14,CASSQDYTGETQYF,TGCGCCAGCAGCCAAGATTATACAGGCGAGACCCAGTACTTC
many,.,TRBJ1-1,TRBV7-9,14,CASSLGTPNTEAFF,TGTGCCAGCAGCTTAGGGACACCAAACACTGAAGCTTTCTTT
many,.,TRBJ2-4,TRBV4-1,17,CASSHAPGRRRGNIQYF,TGCGCCAGCAGCCATGCTCCAGGGCGCCGCCGGGGAAACATTCAGTACTTC
.,.,TRBJ1-6,TRBV7-9,14,CASSLGGGNSPLHF,TGTGCCAGCAGCTTAGGCGGCGGTAATTCACCCCTCCACTTT
.,TRBD1,TRBJ2-2,TRBV7-7,14,CATSFSRGTGELFF,TGTGCTACCTCCTTTTCCAGGGGGACCGGGGAGCTGTTTTTT
.,TRBD2,TRBJ2-1,TRBV4-2,15,CASSQLAGGRNEQFF,TGTGCCAGCAGCCAGCTAGCGGGGGGGCGCAATGAGCAGTTCTTC
few,.,TRBJ1-6,TRBV12-3/TRBV12-4,15,CASSPRLLSNSPLHF,TGTGCCAGCAGTCCACGCCTGCTGAGTAATTCACCCCTCCACTTT
few,.,TRBJ2-1,TRBV5-1,15,CASSDLGFTYNEQFF,TGCGCCAGCAGCGACCTGGGGTTCACTTACAATGAGCAGTTCTTC
.,.,TRBJ1-2,TRBV5-1,14,CASSVVGGSYGYTF,TGCGCCAGCAGCGTGGTTGGGGGGAGCTATGGCTACACCTTC
.,.,TRBJ2-5,TRBV12-3/TRBV12-4,13,CASSLLAGETQYF,TGTGCCAGCAGCTTACTAGCCGGGGAGACCCAGTACTTC
.,TRBD1,TRBJ2-1,TRBV4-3,17,CASSQDLRQGFRNEQFF,TGCGCCAGCAGCCAAGATCTACGACAGGGTTTCAGGAATGAGCAGTTCTTC
.,.,TRBJ2-5,TRBV5-1,13,CASSFTGSETQYF,TGCGCCAGCAGCTTCACAGGGTCGGAGACCCAGTACTTC